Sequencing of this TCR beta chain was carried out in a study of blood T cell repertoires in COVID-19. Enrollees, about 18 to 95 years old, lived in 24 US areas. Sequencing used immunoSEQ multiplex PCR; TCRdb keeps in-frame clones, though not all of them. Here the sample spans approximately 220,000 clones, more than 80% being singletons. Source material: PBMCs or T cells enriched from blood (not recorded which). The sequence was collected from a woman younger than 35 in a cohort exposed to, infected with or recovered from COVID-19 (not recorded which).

CDR3 DNA sequence: TGTGCCAGCAGTTACGGGACAGGGATCTATGGCTACACCTTC. Translation: CASSYGTGIYGYTF. V usage is TRBV6-6 and J usage is TRBJ1-2, with TRBD1 matching 9 bases. V shed 2 bases and J 4 bases; nucleotides not matched to a gene: 2. CDR1 and CDR2 (germline): MNHNY, SVGAGI (reference sequence). The CDR3 spans 14 residues.